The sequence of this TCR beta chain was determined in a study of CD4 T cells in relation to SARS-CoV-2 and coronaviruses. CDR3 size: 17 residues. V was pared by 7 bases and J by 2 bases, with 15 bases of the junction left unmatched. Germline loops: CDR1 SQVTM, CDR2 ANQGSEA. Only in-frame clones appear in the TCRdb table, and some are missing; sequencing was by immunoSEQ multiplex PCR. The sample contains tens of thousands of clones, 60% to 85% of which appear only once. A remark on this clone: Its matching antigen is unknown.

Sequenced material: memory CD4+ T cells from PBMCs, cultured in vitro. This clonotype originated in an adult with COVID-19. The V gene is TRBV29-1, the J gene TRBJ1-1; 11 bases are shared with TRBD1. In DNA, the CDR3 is TGCAGCGCCGGACAGGGGGCGCTTAGGGGGCCCAACACTGAAGCTTTCTTT. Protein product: CSAGQGALRGPNTEAFF.